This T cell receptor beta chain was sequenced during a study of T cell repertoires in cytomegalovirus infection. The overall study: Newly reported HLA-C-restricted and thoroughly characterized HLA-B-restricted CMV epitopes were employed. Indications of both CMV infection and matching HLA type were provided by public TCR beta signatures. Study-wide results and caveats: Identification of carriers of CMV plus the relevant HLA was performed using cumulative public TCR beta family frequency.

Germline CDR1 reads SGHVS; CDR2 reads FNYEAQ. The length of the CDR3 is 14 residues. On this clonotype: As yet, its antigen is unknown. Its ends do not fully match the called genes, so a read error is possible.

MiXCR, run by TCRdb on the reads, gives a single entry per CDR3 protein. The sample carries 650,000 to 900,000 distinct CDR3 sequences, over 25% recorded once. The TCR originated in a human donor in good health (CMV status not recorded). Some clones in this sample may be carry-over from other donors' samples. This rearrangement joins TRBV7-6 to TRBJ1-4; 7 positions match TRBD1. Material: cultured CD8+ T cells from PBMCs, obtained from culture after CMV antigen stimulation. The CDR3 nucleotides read TGTACCAGCAGCTTAAGGGGACAGAATGAAAAACTGTTTTTT. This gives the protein CTSSLRGQNEKLFF.